This T cell receptor beta chain was found in a study of cytomegalovirus exposure and HLA in healthy donors. Study overall: Roughly four fifths of approximately 400 genotyped donors fell in the Caucasian-associated ancestry cluster.

Primers included in the PCR were 60 Vbeta and 13 Jbeta primers. Assay used: immunoSEQ multiplex PCR; TCRdb lists only in-frame clones, some missing. The table records fewer than 150,000 clones, 80% to 85% of them present only once. The donors, nominally healthy at sampling, likely had unrecorded immune exposures. This clone was counted at least ten times. The CDR3 contains 17 residues. With 6 bases removed from V and 4 bases from J, the gap between germline ends came to 23 bases. The germline V gene encodes CDR1 SGHDT and CDR2 YYEEEE. The chain uses TRBV5-6 and TRBJ1-5; D not resolved. Material for sequencing was PBMCs. The sequence was obtained from a female donor in good health and CMV-seronegative. CDR3 DNA: TGTGCCAGCACCTCCCTTAGAAGGTCGACTGAGAATCAGCCCCAGCATTTT. Translation gives CASTSLRRSTENQPQHF.